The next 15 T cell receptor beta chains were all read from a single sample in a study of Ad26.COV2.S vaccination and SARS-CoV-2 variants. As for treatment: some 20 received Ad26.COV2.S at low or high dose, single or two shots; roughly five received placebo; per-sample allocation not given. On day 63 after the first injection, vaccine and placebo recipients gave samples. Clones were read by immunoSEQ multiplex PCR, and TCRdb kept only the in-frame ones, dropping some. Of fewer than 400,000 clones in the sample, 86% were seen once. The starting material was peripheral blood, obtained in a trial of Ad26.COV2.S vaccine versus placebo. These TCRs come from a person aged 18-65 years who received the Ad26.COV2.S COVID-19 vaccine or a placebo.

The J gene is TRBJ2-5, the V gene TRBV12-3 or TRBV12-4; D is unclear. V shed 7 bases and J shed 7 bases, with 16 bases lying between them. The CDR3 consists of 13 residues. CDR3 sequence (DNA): TGTGCCAGCACCTTTGACGCCCACGGGACCCAGTACTTC. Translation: CASTFDAHGTQYF.

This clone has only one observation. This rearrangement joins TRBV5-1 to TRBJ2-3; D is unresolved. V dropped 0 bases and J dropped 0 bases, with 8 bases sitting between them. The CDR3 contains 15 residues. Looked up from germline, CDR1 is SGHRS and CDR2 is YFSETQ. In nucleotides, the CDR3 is TGCGCCAGCAGCTTGGCTCCCCTTAGCACAGATACGCAGTATTTT. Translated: CASSLAPLSTDTQYF.

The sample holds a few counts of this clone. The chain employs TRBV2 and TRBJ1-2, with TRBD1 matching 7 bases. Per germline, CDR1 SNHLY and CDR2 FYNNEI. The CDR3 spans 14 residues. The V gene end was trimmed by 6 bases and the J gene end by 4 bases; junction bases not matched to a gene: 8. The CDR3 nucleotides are TGTGCCAGCAGAATTACAGGGGTTGTCTATGGCTACACCTTC. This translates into CASRITGVVYGYTF.

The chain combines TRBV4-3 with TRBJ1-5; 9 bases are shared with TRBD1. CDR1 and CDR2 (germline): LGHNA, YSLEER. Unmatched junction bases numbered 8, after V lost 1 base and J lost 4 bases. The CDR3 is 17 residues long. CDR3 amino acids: CASSQGLGQGRNQPQHF. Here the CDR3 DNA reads TGCGCCAGCAGCCAAGGCTTGGGACAGGGTAGGAATCAGCCCCAGCATTTT.

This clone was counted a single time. The CDR3 DNA reads as TGTGCCAGCAGTTACTCGTATTCTGGGGCCAACGTCCTGACTTTC. Encoded protein: CASSYSYSGANVLTF. The chain couples TRBV6-5 to TRBJ2-6; no definite D call. Germline assignment: CDR1 MNHEY and CDR2 SVGAGI. V gave up 0 bases and J gave up 1 base, with 4 bases separating them. This CDR3 is 15 amino acids long.

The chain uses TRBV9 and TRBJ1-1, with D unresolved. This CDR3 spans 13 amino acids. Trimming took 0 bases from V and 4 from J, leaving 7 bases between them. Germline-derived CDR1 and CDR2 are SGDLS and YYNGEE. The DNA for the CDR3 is TGTGCCAGCAGCGTAGGCCAGTTCACTGAAGCTTTCTTT. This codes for CASSVGQFTEAFF.

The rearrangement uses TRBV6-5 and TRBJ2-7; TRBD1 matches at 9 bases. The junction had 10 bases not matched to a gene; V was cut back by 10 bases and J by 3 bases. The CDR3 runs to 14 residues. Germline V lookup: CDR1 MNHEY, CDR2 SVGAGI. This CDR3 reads CAIRGTGNGYEQYF. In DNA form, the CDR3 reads TGTGCCATCAGGGGGACAGGGAACGGCTACGAGCAGTACTTC.

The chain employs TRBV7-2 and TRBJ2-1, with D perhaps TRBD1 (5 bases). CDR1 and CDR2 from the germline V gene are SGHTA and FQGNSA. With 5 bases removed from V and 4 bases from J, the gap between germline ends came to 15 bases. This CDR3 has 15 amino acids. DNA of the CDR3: TGTGCCAGCAGCCCGGACAAGGGGAATTACAATGAGCAGTTCTTC. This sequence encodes CASSPDKGNYNEQFF.

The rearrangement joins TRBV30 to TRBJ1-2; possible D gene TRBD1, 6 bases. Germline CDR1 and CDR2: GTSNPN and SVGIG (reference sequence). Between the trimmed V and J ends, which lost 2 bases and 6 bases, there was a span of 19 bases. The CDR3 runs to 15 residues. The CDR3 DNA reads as TGTGCCTGGAGTCGAGGGGAAGGGGGATACGATGGCTACACCTTC. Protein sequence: CAWSRGEGGYDGYTF.

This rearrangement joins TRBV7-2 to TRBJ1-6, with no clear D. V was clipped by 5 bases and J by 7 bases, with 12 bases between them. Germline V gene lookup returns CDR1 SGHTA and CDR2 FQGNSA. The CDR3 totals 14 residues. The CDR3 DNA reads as TGTGCCAGCAGCCCCTGGAGGGCGAATTCACCCCTCCACTTT. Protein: CASSPWRANSPLHF.

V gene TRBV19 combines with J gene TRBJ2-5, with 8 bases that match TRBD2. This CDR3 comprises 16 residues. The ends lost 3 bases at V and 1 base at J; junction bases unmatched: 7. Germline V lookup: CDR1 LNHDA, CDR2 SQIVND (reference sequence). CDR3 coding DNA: TGTGCCAGTAGTATCGAACAGCGGGGGAGCCAAGAGACCCAGTACTTC. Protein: CASSIEQRGSQETQYF.

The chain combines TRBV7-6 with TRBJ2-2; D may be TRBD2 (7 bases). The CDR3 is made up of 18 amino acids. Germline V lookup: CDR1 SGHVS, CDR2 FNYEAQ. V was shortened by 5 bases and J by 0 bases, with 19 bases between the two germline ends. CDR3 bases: TGTGCCAGCAGCGCCCGAGGCGGGGGCCGCCCGAACACCGGGGAGCTGTTTTTT. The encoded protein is CASSARGGGRPNTGELFF.

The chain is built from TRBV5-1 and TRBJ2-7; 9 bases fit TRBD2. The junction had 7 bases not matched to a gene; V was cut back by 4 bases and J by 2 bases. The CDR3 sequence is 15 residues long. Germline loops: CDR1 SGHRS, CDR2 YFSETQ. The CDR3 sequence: CASSKSSGETYEQYF. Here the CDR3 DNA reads TGCGCCAGCAGCAAATCTAGCGGGGAAACCTACGAGCAGTACTTC. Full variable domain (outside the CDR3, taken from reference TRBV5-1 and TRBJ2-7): KAGVTQTPRYLIKTRGQQVTLSCSPISGHRSVSWYQQTPGQGLQFLFEYFSETQRNKGNFPGRFSGRQFSNSRSEMNVSTLELGDSALYLCASSKSSGETYEQYFGPGTRLTVT.

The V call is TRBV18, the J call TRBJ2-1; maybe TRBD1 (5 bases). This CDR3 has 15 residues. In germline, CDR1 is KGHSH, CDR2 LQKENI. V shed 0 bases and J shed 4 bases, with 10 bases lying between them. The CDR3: CASSPPGPDYNEQFF. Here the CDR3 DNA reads TGTGCCAGCTCACCACCGGGGCCCGATTACAATGAGCAGTTCTTC.

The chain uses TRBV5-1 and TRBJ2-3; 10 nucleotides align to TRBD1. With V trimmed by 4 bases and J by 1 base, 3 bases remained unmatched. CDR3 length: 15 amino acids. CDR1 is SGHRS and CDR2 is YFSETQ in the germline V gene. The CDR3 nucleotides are TGCGCCAGCAGCGGAGGGACAGGGGGCACAGATACGCAGTATTTT. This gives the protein CASSGGTGGTDTQYF.